What follows are 19 T cell receptor beta chains derived from one specimen sequenced in a study of cytomegalovirus exposure and HLA in healthy donors. A multiplex PCR was run with 60 Vbeta primers and 13 Jbeta primers. Sequenced by immunoSEQ multiplex PCR; TCRdb stores in-frame clones only, minus some. The data show about 270,000 clones, roughly 70% seen once. The sample comprised PBMCs. These receptors were collected from a female donor in good health and CMV-seronegative.

The V call is TRBV2, the J call TRBJ2-5, with TRBD2 matching 7 bases. With V trimmed by 7 bases and J by 5 bases, 10 bases remained unmatched. Looked up from germline, CDR1 is SNHLY and CDR2 is FYNNEI. CDR3 length equals 14 residues. CDR3: CASTWEGRHETQYF. The CDR3 bases are TGTGCCAGCACGTGGGAGGGCCGACATGAGACCCAGTACTTC.

This clone has a handful of counts. This chain connects TRBV29-1 to TRBJ2-7; TRBD1 aligns across 8 bases. After removal of 4 bases from V and 6 bases from J, the junction contained 8 bases not matched to a gene. The CDR3 has 13 residues. CDR1 and CDR2 from the germline V gene are SQVTM and ANQGSEA. CDR3 sequence: CSVAGDRGREQYF. For the CDR3, the DNA is TGCAGCGTTGCTGGTGACAGGGGCCGCGAGCAGTACTTC.

This clone was observed a few times. The genes are TRBV19 and TRBJ2-2; no definite D call. This CDR3 comprises 14 residues. Germline loops: CDR1 LNHDA, CDR2 SQIVND (reference sequence). Deletions cut 3 bases from V and 6 bases from J, with 11 bases between. CDR3 loop: CASSMARTSGELFF. DNA for the CDR3: TGTGCCAGTAGTATGGCCCGCACGTCCGGGGAGCTGTTTTTT.

A single count supports this clone. Here the CDR3 DNA reads TGTGCCAGTAGTATAGATCTCGACCGGACAGGTTTATATGGCTACACCTTC. It translates to CASSIDLDRTGLYGYTF. J is TRBJ1-2 and V is TRBV19; 7 bases map to TRBD1. The CDR3 covers 17 residues. In germline, CDR1 is LNHDA, CDR2 SQIVND (reference sequence). The junction had 12 bases not matched to a gene; V was cut back by 0 bases and J by 5 bases.

This rearrangement joins TRBV7-9 to TRBJ2-1; unclear D gene. The CDR3 has 11 amino acids. CDR1 is SEHNR and CDR2 is FQNEAQ in the germline V gene (reference sequence). V gave up 5 bases and J gave up 7 bases, with 6 bases separating them. The DNA for the CDR3 is TGTGCCAGCAGCGGTCGGAATGAGCAGTTCTTC. Translated: CASSGRNEQFF. The full variable domain, with the rest looked up from reference TRBV7-9 and TRBJ2-1, is DTGVSQNPRHKITKRGQNVTFRCDPISEHNRLYWYRQTLGQGPEFLTYFQNEAQLEKSRLLSDRFSAERPKGSFSTLEIQRTEQGDSAMYLCASSGRNEQFFGPGTRLTVL.

This clone appeared a few times. This chain joins TRBV28 and TRBJ1-1; maybe TRBD1 (6 bases). Germline CDR1 MDHEN, CDR2 SYDVKM. The CDR3 is made up of 16 amino acids. V gave up 2 bases and J gave up 2 bases, with 15 bases separating them. CDR3 in amino acids: CASSLRAGTLNTEAFF. CDR3 nucleotides: TGTGCCAGCAGTTTAAGGGCCGGGACACTCAACACTGAAGCTTTCTTT.

This clone was detected only a few times. The chain recombines TRBV6-1 with TRBJ1-4, with 10 bases identical to TRBD1. CDR3 length equals 12 residues. V shed 6 bases, J shed 8 bases, and the junction held 0 bases outside the gene matches. Germline assignment: CDR1 MNHNS and CDR2 SASEGT. This CDR3 is CASRDRGEKLFF. The CDR3 nucleotides are TGTGCCAGCAGGGACAGGGGGGAAAAACTGTTTTTT.

V is TRBV5-1 and J is TRBJ1-1; D is perhaps TRBD1 (5 bases). The CDR3 has 16 residues. Trimming pared 0 bases from V and 0 bases from J, leaving 12 bases between. The V gene's germline CDR1 is SGHRS and CDR2 YFSETQ. CDR3 sequence reads: CASSLAVNRMNTEAFF. CDR3 nucleotides: TGCGCCAGCAGCTTGGCCGTCAACAGGATGAACACTGAAGCTTTCTTT.

The V gene is TRBV7-2, the J gene TRBJ2-4; 7 nucleotides match TRBD2. Looked up from germline, CDR1 is SGHTA and CDR2 is FQGNSA. Trimming at V came to 2 bases and at J to 3 bases, leaving 10 bases not matched to a gene. This CDR3 spans 17 amino acids. CDR3 loop: CASSLRLRESLKNIQYF. DNA for the CDR3: TGTGCCAGCAGCTTAAGGTTGCGGGAGTCGCTCAAAAACATTCAGTACTTC.

The chain employs TRBV6-5 and TRBJ2-5; TRBD2 agrees at 7 bases. The better agreement between TRBJ2-7 and the DNA end casts doubt on the J call. Germline assignment: CDR1 MNHEY and CDR2 SVGAGI. The CDR3 length is 15 residues. The DNA for the CDR3 is TGTGCCAGCAGTTACTCGGTGGCGGGAGCCTACGAGCAGTACTTC. This translates into CASSYSVAGAYEQYF.

The chain carries TRBV11-2 and TRBJ2-5, with 11 bases fitting TRBD2. The DNA matches TRBJ2-7 better at its end, which makes the J call doubtful. CDR1 SGHAT and CDR2 FQNNGV come from the germline V gene. CDR3 length: 19 residues. The CDR3 coding sequence is TGTGCCAGCACCTGGTATACTAGCGGGAGAGGTGGTACCACCTACGAGCAGTACTTC. The encoded protein is CASTWYTSGRGGTTYEQYF.

The V and J genes are TRBV10-3 and TRBJ2-4; D not certain. There are 14 residues in the CDR3. The germline V gene encodes CDR1 ENHRY and CDR2 SYGVKD. The ends were cut back, 4 bases at V and 0 bases at J, with 7 bases in the middle. The CDR3 DNA follows: TGTGCCATCAGTGCAGATCTAGCCAAAAACATTCAGTACTTC. Its protein is CAISADLAKNIQYF.

This chain joins TRBV4-1 and TRBJ2-3, with D perhaps TRBD2 (6 bases). CDR1 is MGHRA, CDR2 YSYEKL, per germline. The germline V and J ends were trimmed by 0 bases and 6 bases, with 13 bases remaining between them. The CDR3 contains 15 residues. The CDR3, as DNA: TGCGCCAGCAGCCAAGATTGGAGGGAATGGGATACGCAGTATTTT. The encoded protein is CASSQDWREWDTQYF.

A word on this clone: The junction departs from germline at one end; a sequencing error may be responsible. The rearrangement joins TRBV7-9 to TRBJ1-5; TRBD1 aligns across 7 bases. The CDR3 is 12 amino acids. The V gene's germline CDR1 is SEHNR and CDR2 FQNEAQ (reference sequence). Written as DNA, the CDR3 is TGTTCCAGCAGCCGGGACAGTAACTACCAGCATTTT. It specifies CSSSRDSNYQHF.

The V and J genes are TRBV11-2 and TRBJ2-7; 15 positions agree with TRBD2. This CDR3 has 19 amino acids. CDR1 SGHAT and CDR2 FQNNGV come from the germline V gene. The V gene end was trimmed by 1 base and the J gene end by 1 base; junction bases not matched to a gene: 8. In DNA form, the CDR3 reads TGTGCCAGCAGCTTAGTAGGGACTAGCGGGAGGCCCCTATCCTACGAGCAGTACTTC. It translates to CASSLVGTSGRPLSYEQYF.

The chain combines TRBV4-1 with TRBJ1-1; unclear D gene. Trimming removed 0 bases at V and 0 bases at J, with 17 bases between. CDR1 and CDR2 (germline): MGHRA, YSYEKL. The CDR3 is 18 amino acids. The CDR3 DNA reads as TGCGCCAGCAGCCAAGATGAGCCGCGGGAGATCCTGAACACTGAAGCTTTCTTT. This encodes CASSQDEPREILNTEAFF.

The rearrangement joins TRBV7-9 to TRBJ2-3; TRBD2 aligns across 10 bases. Trimming took 5 bases from V and 4 from J; bases not matched to a gene: 3. In germline, CDR1 is SEHNR, CDR2 FQNEAQ (reference sequence). CDR3 size: 14 residues. CDR3 region: CASSRAGGADTQYF. The CDR3 DNA follows: TGTGCCAGCAGCCGAGCGGGAGGGGCAGATACGCAGTATTTT.

The rearrangement links TRBV6-5 to TRBJ1-1; a weak D match, TRBD1 (6 bases). The CDR3 spans 13 residues. Germline values: CDR1 MNHEY, CDR2 SVGAGI. Trimming removed 4 bases at V and 2 bases at J, with 8 bases between. CDR3 in amino acids: CASSSGTNTEAFF. In DNA form, the CDR3 reads TGTGCCAGCAGTTCCGGGACAAACACTGAAGCTTTCTTT.

This clone was seen a few times. The V gene is TRBV11-2, the J gene TRBJ2-5, with 11 bases identical to TRBD2. TRBJ2-7 matches the DNA end more closely, so the J call is doubtful. Germline values: CDR1 SGHAT, CDR2 FQNNGV. The CDR3 is 15 residues long. CDR3 region: CASSRGLAANYEQYF. In DNA, the CDR3 is TGTGCCAGCAGCCGGGGACTAGCGGCCAACTACGAGCAGTACTTC.